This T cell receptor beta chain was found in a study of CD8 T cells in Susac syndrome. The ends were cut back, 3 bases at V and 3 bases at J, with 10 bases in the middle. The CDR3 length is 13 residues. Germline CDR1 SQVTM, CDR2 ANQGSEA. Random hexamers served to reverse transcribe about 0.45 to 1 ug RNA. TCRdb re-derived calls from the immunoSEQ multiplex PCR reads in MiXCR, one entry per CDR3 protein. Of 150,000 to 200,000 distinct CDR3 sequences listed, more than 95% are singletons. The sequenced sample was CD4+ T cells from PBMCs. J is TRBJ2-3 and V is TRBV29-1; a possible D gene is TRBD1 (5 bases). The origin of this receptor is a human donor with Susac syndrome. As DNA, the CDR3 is TGCAGCGTTGACAGGGAAAGTACAGATACGCAGTATTTT. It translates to CSVDRESTDTQYF.